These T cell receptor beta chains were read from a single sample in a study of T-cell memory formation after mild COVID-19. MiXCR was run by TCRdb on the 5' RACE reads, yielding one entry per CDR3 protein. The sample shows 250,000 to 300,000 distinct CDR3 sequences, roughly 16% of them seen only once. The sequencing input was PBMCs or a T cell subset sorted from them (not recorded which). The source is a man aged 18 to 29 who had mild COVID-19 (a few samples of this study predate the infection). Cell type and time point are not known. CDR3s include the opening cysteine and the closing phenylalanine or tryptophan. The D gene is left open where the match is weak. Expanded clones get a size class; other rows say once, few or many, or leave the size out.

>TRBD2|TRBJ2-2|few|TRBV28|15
TGTGCCAGCCTGGCGGGGGTCGATTACACCGGGGAGCTGTTTTTT
CASLAGVDYTGELFF
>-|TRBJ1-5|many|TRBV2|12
TGTGCCAGCTCCAGGGTAACCCAGCCCCAGCATTTT
CASSRVTQPQHF
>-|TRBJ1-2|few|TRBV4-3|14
TGCGCCAGCAGCCATGGCGGGGGGAACCGTGGCTACACCTTC
CASSHGGGNRGYTF
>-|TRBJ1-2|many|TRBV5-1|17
TGCGCCAGCAGCTTGGACGGCAGGGTGGAGGGTGACTATGGCTACACCTTC
CASSLDGRVEGDYGYTF
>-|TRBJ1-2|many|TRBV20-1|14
TGCAGTGCTATAATACCAGGCGCCCATGATGGCTACACCTTC
CSAIIPGAHDGYTF
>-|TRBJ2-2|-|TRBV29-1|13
TGCAGCGTTCTCGACAGCAACACCGGGGAGCTGTTTTTT
CSVLDSNTGELFF
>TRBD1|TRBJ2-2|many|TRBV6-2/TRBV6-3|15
TGTGCCAGCAGTGCACAGGGGGCGCCCCCCGGGGAGCTGTTTTTT
CASSAQGAPPGELFF
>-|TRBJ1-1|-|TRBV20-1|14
TGCAGTGCTCCCACGACAGCCGGGGACACTGAAGCTTTCTTT
CSAPTTAGDTEAFF
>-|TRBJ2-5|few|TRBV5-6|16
TGTGCCAGCAGCTTGGTGGCTAGCGAGTACCAAGAGACCCAGTACTTC
CASSLVASEYQETQYF
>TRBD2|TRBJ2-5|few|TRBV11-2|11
TGTGCCAGCAGCCTCGGGGGGGACCAGTACTTC
CASSLGGDQYF
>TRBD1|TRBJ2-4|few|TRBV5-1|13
TGCGCCAGCAGGCCAGGACAGGGTGGCATTCAGTACTTC
CASRPGQGGIQYF
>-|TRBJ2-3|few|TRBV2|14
TGTGCCAGCAGCAGGACGACTAGCACAGATACGCAGTATTTT
CASSRTTSTDTQYF
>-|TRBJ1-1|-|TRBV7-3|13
TGTGCCAGCAGCTTTCAAGCAAACACTGAAGCTTTCTTT
CASSFQANTEAFF